What follows are 25 T cell receptor beta chains derived from one specimen sequenced in a study of T cell responses to AZD1222 COVID-19 vaccine. Method: immunoSEQ multiplex PCR; TCRdb's copy keeps in-frame clones and lacks some. The sample includes roughly 120,000 clones, 89% seen only once; the top ten take roughly 4.2%. The input for sequencing was peripheral blood, taken on day 0 of AZD1222 vaccination. The receptors were gathered from an adult in good health.

This sequence joins TRBV9 and TRBJ2-3; 12 bases line up with TRBD2. The CDR3 is made up of 15 amino acids. Germline CDR1 is SGDLS and CDR2 is YYNGEE. V lost 6 bases and J lost 4; bases outside the gene matches: 6. CDR3 sequence: CASTRLAGAADTQYF. The CDR3 DNA sequence: TGTGCCAGCACACGACTAGCGGGAGCCGCAGATACGCAGTATTTT. The variable domain in full, with the rest retrieved from reference TRBV9 and TRBJ2-3, is DSGVTQTPKHLITATGQRVTLRCSPRSGDLSVYWYQQSLDQGLQFLIQYYNGEERAKGNILERFSAQQFPDLHSELNLSSLELGDSALYFCASTRLAGAADTQYFGPGTRLTVL.

This sequence joins TRBV11-2 and TRBJ1-1; D is unresolved. Per germline, CDR1 SGHAT and CDR2 FQNNGV. With 2 bases removed from V and 0 bases from J, the gap between germline ends came to 4 bases. The CDR3 extends over 13 amino acids. DNA for the CDR3: TGTGCCAGCAGCTTATATATGAACACTGAAGCTTTCTTT. It translates to CASSLYMNTEAFF.

The rearrangement links TRBV5-1 to TRBJ1-5; D call uncertain. CDR1 and CDR2 from the germline V gene are SGHRS and YFSETQ. CDR3 size: 13 residues. V was cut by 0 bases and J by 5 bases, with 6 bases left in between. The CDR3 coding sequence is TGCGCCAGCAGCTTGGCTGTAGATCAGCCCCAGCATTTT. Translated, it gives CASSLAVDQPQHF.

This rearrangement joins TRBV6-5 to TRBJ1-1; D ambiguous. Germline assignment: CDR1 MNHEY and CDR2 SVGAGI. This CDR3 is built from 13 residues. V lost 2 bases to trimming and J lost 4 bases, with 8 bases between them. CDR3 nucleotides: TGTGCCAGCAGTTACGCAGTTAGCACTGAAGCTTTCTTT. Residues: CASSYAVSTEAFF.

The V call is TRBV3-1 (or the pseudogene TRBV3-2), the J call TRBJ2-1; D is possibly TRBD2 (5 bases). Germline V gene data show CDR1 as LGHDT and CDR2 as YNNKEL (reference sequence). The CDR3 consists of 15 residues. V was pared by 0 bases and J by 7 bases, with 13 bases between. The CDR3 is CASSQERLGRNEQFF. CDR3 coding DNA: TGTGCCAGCAGCCAAGAAAGATTGGGGAGAAATGAGCAGTTCTTC.

V and J are TRBV2 and TRBJ2-1; D is ambiguous. This CDR3 has 12 residues. The germline V and J ends were trimmed by 6 bases and 4 bases, with 7 bases remaining between them. Germline V gene lookup returns CDR1 SNHLY and CDR2 FYNNEI. CDR3: CASSQYYNEQFF. As DNA, the CDR3 is TGTGCCAGCAGCCAGTATTACAATGAGCAGTTCTTC.

Of note for this clone: The junction does not match germline at one end; this may be a read error. The CDR3 loop reads CASSIFGREGDNGQFF. The CDR3 DNA reads as TGTGCCAGTAGTATCTTTGGGCGGGAGGGAGACAATGGGCAGTTCTTC. The V call is TRBV19, the J call TRBJ2-1; 9 nucleotides align to TRBD2. CDR3 length equals 16 residues. From germline, CDR1 is LNHDA and CDR2 SQIVND (reference sequence).

V gene TRBV28 combines with J gene TRBJ2-7, with D tentatively TRBD2 (5 bases). There are 12 residues in the CDR3. Trimming took off 5 bases at V and 6 bases at J, with 11 bases between the two ends. Looked up from germline, CDR1 is MDHEN and CDR2 is SYDVKM. The CDR3 sequence is CASSAPGTEQYF. As DNA, the CDR3 is TGTGCCAGCAGTGCGCCGGGAACCGAGCAGTACTTC.

V and J are TRBV28 and TRBJ2-1; D tentatively fits TRBD1 or TRBD2 (5 bases each). The CDR3 is 13 residues long. Trimming pared 5 bases from V and 6 bases from J, leaving 11 bases between. CDR1 is MDHEN and CDR2 is SYDVKM in the germline V gene. CDR3 coding DNA: TGTGCCAGCAGTCTCGTTGGGGGCAATGAGCAGTTCTTC. Translating it yields CASSLVGGNEQFF.

This clone was counted many times. The chain has TRBV28 and TRBJ1-1, with unresolved D. This CDR3 spans 16 amino acids. Germline V gene data show CDR1 as MDHEN and CDR2 as SYDVKM. V was clipped by 4 bases and J by 1 base, with 16 bases between them. The CDR3 region has the DNA TGTGCCAGCAGTTCACACGGCTTAGGCTCGAACACTGAAGCTTTCTTT. Its translation is CASSSHGLGSNTEAFF.

V usage is TRBV3-1 (or the pseudogene TRBV3-2) and J usage is TRBJ2-7; perhaps TRBD1 as D (5 bases). This CDR3 comprises 13 residues. The V and J ends lost 5 bases and 2 bases respectively, with 10 bases between them. CDR1 is LGHDT, CDR2 YNNKEL, per germline (reference sequence). The CDR3 nucleotides read TGTGCCAGCAGCGGAACAGGAACCTACGAGCAGTACTTC. Protein: CASSGTGTYEQYF.

This clone has just one count. The rearrangement joins TRBV5-1 to TRBJ2-1; TRBD2 matches 12 bases. V lost 4 bases and J lost 10; bases outside the gene matches: 12. Germline assignment: CDR1 SGHRS and CDR2 YFSETQ. This CDR3 has 16 amino acids. Here the CDR3 DNA reads TGCGCCAGCAGCCCTCAGACTAGCGGGAGATCCCTGGAGCAGTTCTTC. Its translation is CASSPQTSGRSLEQFF.

The chain has TRBV7-9 and TRBJ2-7, with 9 bases fitting TRBD1. The V gene end was trimmed by 7 bases and the J gene end by 4 bases; junction bases not matched to a gene: 5. The CDR3 extends over 13 amino acids. CDR1 and CDR2 (germline): SEHNR, FQNEAQ (reference sequence). The CDR3, as DNA: TGTGCCAGCACCGGGACAGGGAAATACGAGCAGTACTTC. Translating it yields CASTGTGKYEQYF.

This clone is a singleton in its sample. The genes are TRBV28 and TRBJ1-6, with D hard to call. This CDR3 comprises 14 residues. With 9 bases removed from V and 0 bases from J, the gap between germline ends came to 9 bases. CDR1 and CDR2 from the germline V gene are MDHEN and SYDVKM. The CDR3 spells CASRRSSYNSPLHF. In DNA form, the CDR3 reads TGTGCCAGTCGCCGGAGCTCCTATAATTCACCCCTCCACTTT.

The V gene is TRBV7-6, the J gene TRBJ1-5; D call uncertain. The CDR3 length is 13 residues. Trimming stripped 5 bases from V and 6 bases from J, with 11 bases between. Per germline, CDR1 SGHVS and CDR2 FNYEAQ. The CDR3 protein is CASSRMEGQPQHF. DNA for the CDR3: TGTGCCAGCAGCCGAATGGAGGGTCAGCCCCAGCATTTT.

The chain employs TRBV11-2 and TRBJ1-1, with D unclear. Trimming took off 5 bases at V and 3 bases at J, with 10 bases between the two ends. Germline CDR1 and CDR2: SGHAT and FQNNGV. The CDR3 extends over 13 amino acids. The CDR3, as DNA: TGTGCCAGCAGCGGCGGACGGTACACTGAAGCTTTCTTT. It encodes CASSGGRYTEAFF. Filled out from reference TRBV11-2 and TRBJ1-1, the complete variable domain reads EAGVAQSPRYKIIEKRQSVAFWCNPISGHATLYWYQQILGQGPKLLIQFQNNGVVDDSQLPKDRFSAERLKGVDSTLKIQPAKLEDSAVYLCASSGGRYTEAFFGQGTRLTVV.

The chain couples TRBV19 to TRBJ2-1; D ambiguous. CDR1 is LNHDA and CDR2 is SQIVND in the germline V gene (reference sequence). The length of the CDR3 is 13 residues. V was trimmed by 3 bases and J by 2 bases, leaving 5 bases between them. The DNA of the CDR3 is TGTGCCAGTAGTATCCCTCCCTACAATGAGCAGTTCTTC. It is translated as CASSIPPYNEQFF.

This sequence joins TRBV30 and TRBJ1-1; no reliable D call. CDR3 size: 13 residues. Per germline, CDR1 GTSNPN and CDR2 SVGIG (reference sequence). Trimming removed 1 base from V and 2 bases from J, with 8 bases in between. CDR3 amino acids: CAWSAHQNTEAFF. CDR3 coding DNA: TGTGCCTGGAGTGCACATCAAAACACTGAAGCTTTCTTT.

This clone showed up just a few times. The chain links TRBV19 to TRBJ1-6; 8 bases map to TRBD1. CDR3 length: 15 amino acids. The germline V gene has CDR1 LNHDA and CDR2 SQIVND (reference sequence). The junction had 10 bases not matched to a gene; V was cut back by 8 bases and J by 7 bases. The CDR3 loop is CASHPLQGGNSPLHF. The CDR3 DNA reads as TGTGCCAGTCATCCCTTACAGGGGGGAAATTCACCCCTCCACTTT.

This clone was recorded only once. The CDR3 protein is CASSRTSENTEAFF. The CDR3 nucleotides read TGTGCCAGCAGCCGAACGTCTGAGAACACTGAAGCTTTCTTT. This chain joins TRBV3-1 (or the pseudogene TRBV3-2) and TRBJ1-1; no definite D call. Germline V CDR1 and CDR2: LGHDT, YNNKEL (reference sequence). Trimming removed 4 bases at V and 1 base at J, with 10 bases between. This CDR3 region has 14 residues.

V is TRBV10-3 and J is TRBJ2-1; 8 nucleotides align to TRBD1. The CDR3 is made up of 15 amino acids. CDR1 is ENHRY and CDR2 is SYGVKD in the germline V gene. Trimming took 3 bases from V and 6 from J; bases not matched to a gene: 7. The CDR3: CAISDPGQASNEQFF. Written as DNA, the CDR3 is TGTGCCATCAGTGATCCGGGACAGGCATCCAATGAGCAGTTCTTC.

DNA for the CDR3: TGCGCCAGCAGCTTGGAGGGGGGCGCCCGTGACAGGGGTAGATACGAGCAGTACTTC. This sequence encodes CASSLEGGARDRGRYEQYF. V is TRBV5-1 and J is TRBJ2-7; 8 bases align to TRBD1. There are 19 residues in the CDR3. The V gene's germline CDR1 is SGHRS and CDR2 YFSETQ. V dropped 0 bases and J dropped 4; count of bases not matched to a gene: 18.

This clone was counted a single time. The chain carries TRBV12-5 and TRBJ2-3; no reliable D call. CDR1 and CDR2 from the germline V gene are LGHNT and FRNRAP. The CDR3 is 16 amino acids. V was clipped by 7 bases and J by 2 bases, with 19 bases between them. The CDR3 protein is CASDPLGGDNTDTQYF. The CDR3 DNA reads TGTGCTAGTGACCCCCTTGGTGGGGATAACACAGATACGCAGTATTTT.

This clone has just a few counts. The J gene is TRBJ1-6, the V gene TRBV30; no definite D call. Germline V CDR1 and CDR2: GTSNPN, SVGIG (reference sequence). Trimming removed 1 base from V and 6 bases from J, with 10 bases in between. This CDR3 is 14 amino acids long. The CDR3 bases are TGTGCCTGGAGTGCTGGGATGCCTAATTCACCCCTCCACTTT. Translated: CAWSAGMPNSPLHF.

The V call is TRBV6-2 or TRBV6-3, the J call TRBJ1-6; D gene ambiguous. CDR3 length equals 14 residues. Trimming shortened V by 5 bases and J by 7 bases, and 12 bases separated the two germline ends. The germline V gene encodes CDR1 MNHEY and CDR2 SVGEGT. DNA for the CDR3: TGTGCCAGCAGTCGGCCGGACGTAAATTCACCCCTCCACTTT. As protein: CASSRPDVNSPLHF.